This TCR beta chain stems from a study of response to subunit inactivated influenza vaccine. Whole-study findings and limits: Only a handful of new T cells, the authors suggested, are recruited with each seasonal influenza vaccination.

Via MiXCR, TCRdb re-called the RT-PCR reads, giving one row per CDR3 protein. The sample has 860,000 or so distinct CDR3 sequences; 20% to 25% are singletons. This clonotype occurred a few times. Its antigen is not identified. The sequence was obtained from a man aged 50-59 years who received an inactivated influenza vaccine. This sample comprised PBMCs from blood, obtained more than 4 days after vaccination.

CDR3: CASSVLGQGGEKLFF. The CDR3 nucleotides are TGCGCCAGCAGCGTATTGGGACAGGGTGGGGAAAAACTGTTTTTT. The chain employs TRBV5-1 and TRBJ1-4, with TRBD1 identical over 9 bases. The CDR3 sequence is 15 residues long. The germline V gene has CDR1 SGHRS and CDR2 YFSETQ. V lost 4 bases and J lost 8; bases outside the gene matches: 9. The full variable domain, in which reference TRBV5-1 and TRBJ1-4 provide the parts outside the CDR3, is KAGVTQTPRYLIKTRGQQVTLSCSPISGHRSVSWYQQTPGQGLQFLFEYFSETQRNKGNFPGRFSGRQFSNSRSEMNVSTLELGDSALYLCASSVLGQGGEKLFFGSGTQLSVL.